This T cell receptor (beta chain) was sequenced in a study of cytomegalovirus exposure and HLA in healthy donors. Study background: In an earlier analysis, 90 million to 130 million unique TCR beta sequences were found from some 180 million T cells. Broader study findings: Researchers left out some V segments, among them TRBV6-2 and TRBV6-3, as indistinguishable. Researchers reported from a later analysis that most CMV-associated TCR beta chains appeared HLA-restricted.

PCR amplification relied on 60 Vbeta primers (plus 13 Jbeta primers). Sequencing used immunoSEQ multiplex PCR; TCRdb keeps in-frame clones, though not all of them. Seen here are some 140,000 clones, more than 70% observed once, and the top ten hold 2.5% to 4%. Germline V gene data show CDR1 as SGHTA and CDR2 as FQGNSA. V was pared by 1 base and J by 4 bases, with 5 bases between. The CDR3 consists of 13 residues. This clone appeared a few times. Its matching antigen is unknown. Additional DNA sequences in this sample encode the identical CDR3. Specimen: PBMCs. This receptor was identified in a man aged 40-50 years in good health and CMV-seronegative. V and J are TRBV7-2 and TRBJ1-5; D not resolved. The CDR3 DNA reads TGTGCCAGCAGCTTAGACCAGAATCAGCCCCAGCATTTT. Its translation: CASSLDQNQPQHF.